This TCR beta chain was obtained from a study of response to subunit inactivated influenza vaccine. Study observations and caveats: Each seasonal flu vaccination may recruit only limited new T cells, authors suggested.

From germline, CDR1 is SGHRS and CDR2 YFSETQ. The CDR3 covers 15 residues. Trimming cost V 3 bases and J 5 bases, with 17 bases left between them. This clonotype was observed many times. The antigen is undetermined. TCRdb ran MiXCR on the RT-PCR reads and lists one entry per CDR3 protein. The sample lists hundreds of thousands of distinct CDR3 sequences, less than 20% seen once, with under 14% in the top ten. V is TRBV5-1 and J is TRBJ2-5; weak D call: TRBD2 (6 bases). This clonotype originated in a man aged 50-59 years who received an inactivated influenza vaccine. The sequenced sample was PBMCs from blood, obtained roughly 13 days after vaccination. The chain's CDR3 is CASSWGNAGMETQYF. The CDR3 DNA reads TGCGCCAGCAGCTGGGGAAACGCGGGGATGGAGACCCAGTACTTC.